This entry describes one T cell receptor (beta chain). Its specificity is unknown. People who had autoimmune disease history or systemic immunosuppression were excluded. The entry originates in a study of OX40 agonist ivuxolimab in advanced cancers. Study information: Antecedent anti-PD-1, anti-PD-L1 or anti-CTLA-4 therapy was permissible, with roughly 36% having received some. The study, taken as a whole, reports: At doses 0.1 to 3.0 mg/kg, CD4+ and CD8+ clones expanded. On average, a greater number of expanded clones characterised CD8+ T cells relative to CD4+.

Assay used: immunoSEQ multiplex PCR; TCRdb lists only in-frame clones, some missing. The sample has more than 50,000 clones; 86% are singletons. V was clipped by 4 bases and J by 6 bases; unmatched bases: 3. CDR1 is SGHTA, CDR2 FQGNSA, per germline. The length of the CDR3 is 13 residues. This TCR derives from an adult with an advanced solid tumor such as melanoma, head and neck, liver or kidney cancer. V and J are TRBV7-2 and TRBJ2-7; 10 bases map to TRBD2. The sequenced sample was CD4+ or CD8+ T cells sorted from blood, obtained in a trial of the OX40 agonist ivuxolimab. The DNA of the CDR3 is TGTGCCAGCAGCTCGGGACTAGCGCGCGAGCAGTACTTC. The encoded protein is CASSSGLAREQYF. The complete variable domain, with remaining parts taken from reference TRBV7-2 and TRBJ2-7, reads GAGVSQSPSNKVTEKGKDVELRCDPISGHTALYWYRQSLGQGLEFLIYFQGNSAPDKSGLPSDRFSAERTGGSVSTLTIQRTQQEDSAVYLCASSSGLAREQYFGPGTRLTVT.